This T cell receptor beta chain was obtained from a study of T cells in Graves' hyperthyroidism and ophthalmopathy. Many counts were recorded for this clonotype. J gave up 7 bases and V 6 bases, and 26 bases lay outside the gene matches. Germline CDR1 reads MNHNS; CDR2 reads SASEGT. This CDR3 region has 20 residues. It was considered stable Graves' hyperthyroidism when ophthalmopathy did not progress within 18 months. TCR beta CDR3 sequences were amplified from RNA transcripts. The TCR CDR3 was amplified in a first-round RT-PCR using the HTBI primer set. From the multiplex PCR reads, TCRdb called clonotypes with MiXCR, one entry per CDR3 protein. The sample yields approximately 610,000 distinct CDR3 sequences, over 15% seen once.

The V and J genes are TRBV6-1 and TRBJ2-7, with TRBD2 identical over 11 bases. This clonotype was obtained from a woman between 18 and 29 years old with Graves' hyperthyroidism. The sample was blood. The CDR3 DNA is TGTGCCAGCAGCCCGCTCGAGGAACTAGCGGGAGCCCATCCCGACCTAGAGCAGTACTTC. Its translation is CASSPLEELAGAHPDLEQYF.